This T cell receptor beta chain emerged from a study of blood T cell repertoires in COVID-19. Profiling relied on immunoSEQ multiplex PCR, and the TCRdb table lists in-frame clones only, not all of them. The repertoire holds roughly 260,000 clones, with around 89% as singletons. The V and J ends lost 1 base and 0 bases respectively, with 15 bases between them. Germline values: CDR1 LNHNV, CDR2 YYDKDF (reference sequence). This CDR3 has 17 residues. The receptor comes from a woman in her thirties or forties with acute or convalescent COVID-19. The rearrangement joins TRBV15 to TRBJ1-2; D is unclear. The sample consisted of peripheral blood. In DNA, the CDR3 is TGTGCCACCAGCAGAGGCCCCCCGGTGAGAGCTAACTATGGCTACACCTTC. It is translated as CATSRGPPVRANYGYTF. Full variable domain (rest looked up from reference TRBV15 and TRBJ1-2): DAMVIQNPRYQVTQFGKPVTLSCSQTLNHNVMYWYQQKSSQAPKLLFHYYDKDFNNEADTPDNFQSRRPNTSFCFLDIRSPGLGDTAMYLCATSRGPPVRANYGYTFGSGTRLTVV.